These 16 T cell receptor beta chains share one sample of origin, sequenced in a study of cytomegalovirus exposure and HLA in healthy donors. Primers included in the PCR were 60 Vbeta and 13 Jbeta primers. The assay was immunoSEQ multiplex PCR, and TCRdb's table has in-frame clones only and misses some. Altogether fewer than 250,000 clones are present, 87% being singletons, with the ten largest covering under 1.2%. The sample consisted of PBMCs. These receptors came from a boy aged 2 to 10 in good health and CMV-seronegative.

This rearrangement joins TRBV30 to TRBJ1-2; no firm D call. Per the germline V gene, CDR1 is GTSNPN and CDR2 is SVGIG (reference sequence). The CDR3 has 13 amino acids. Trimming removed 0 bases from V and 6 bases from J, with 11 bases in between. CDR3 bases: TGTGCCTGGAGTGTACTGTCGAGTGATGGCTACACCTTC. Protein: CAWSVLSSDGYTF.

The chain combines TRBV10-3 with TRBJ2-3; TRBD2 agrees at 8 bases. The CDR3 covers 17 residues. Germline CDR1 is ENHRY and CDR2 is SYGVKD. Unmatched junction bases numbered 16, after V lost 6 bases and J lost 5 bases. CDR3 DNA sequence: TGTGCCATCAGCGACAACCATGCGACTAGCGTGGGAGATACGCAGTATTTT. Its protein is CAISDNHATSVGDTQYF.

Notes on this clone: This specimen includes other DNA sequences encoding the same CDR3. The chain links TRBV6-5 to TRBJ2-3; 8 nucleotides match TRBD2. With V trimmed by 2 bases and J by 3 bases, 4 bases remained unmatched. CDR3 length: 15 amino acids. CDR1 and CDR2 (germline): MNHEY, SVGAGI. CDR3 amino acids: CASSYGLAGTDTQYF. The CDR3 nucleotides read TGTGCCAGCAGTTACGGACTAGCAGGGACAGATACGCAGTATTTT.

CDR3 sequence reads: CASSQVPSGYYNEQFF. The CDR3 coding sequence is TGCGCCAGCAGCCAAGTTCCCAGCGGCTACTACAATGAGCAGTTCTTC. The chain joins TRBV4-1 to TRBJ2-1; a possible D gene is TRBD2 (5 bases). CDR3 length: 16 amino acids. Trimming took 1 base from V and 3 from J, leaving 13 bases between them. The V gene's germline CDR1 is MGHRA and CDR2 YSYEKL.

The rearrangement links TRBV15 to TRBJ1-5, with D uncertain. The CDR3 length is 16 residues. CDR1 and CDR2 (germline): LNHNV, YYDKDF (reference sequence). V lost 0 bases, J lost 3 bases, and 12 bases lay in between. The CDR3 sequence is CATSRESVEVNQPQHF. CDR3 coding DNA: TGTGCCACCAGCAGAGAATCGGTAGAGGTCAATCAGCCCCAGCATTTT.

The genes are TRBV5-6 and TRBJ2-1; 11 positions agree with TRBD1. The germline gives CDR1 SGHDT, CDR2 YYEEEE. V trimming: 3 bases; J trimming: 5 bases; junction bases outside the gene matches: 10. The CDR3 totals 17 residues. The chain's CDR3 is CASSSYGTGGLNNEQFF. In nucleotides, the CDR3 is TGTGCCAGCAGCTCCTACGGGACAGGGGGTCTAAACAATGAGCAGTTCTTC.

The chain recombines TRBV29-1 with TRBJ2-3; TRBD2 aligns across 10 bases. In germline, CDR1 is SQVTM, CDR2 ANQGSEA. The ends lost 6 bases at V and 5 bases at J; junction bases unmatched: 14. The CDR3 length is 16 residues. The chain's CDR3 is CSVDEILAGVGDTQYF. The CDR3 region has the DNA TGCAGCGTGGACGAAATTCTAGCGGGAGTAGGAGATACGCAGTATTTT.

The chain recombines TRBV7-9 with TRBJ2-5, with a weak D call TRBD1 (6 bases). Germline V lookup: CDR1 SEHNR, CDR2 FQNEAQ (reference sequence). The CDR3 is 14 amino acids. V gave up 1 base and J gave up 4 bases, with 10 bases separating them. The DNA for the CDR3 is TGTGCCAGCAGCTTAGTTCAGGGGTTAGAGACCCAGTACTTC. Protein product: CASSLVQGLETQYF.

This chain uses TRBV5-4 with TRBJ1-2; D is possibly TRBD1 (5 bases). V was clipped by 3 bases and J by 7 bases, with 10 bases between them. The CDR3 has 12 amino acids. CDR1 and CDR2 (germline): SGHNT, YYREEE (reference sequence). The CDR3 region is CASSWGIGGYTF. CDR3 nucleotides: TGTGCCAGCAGCTGGGGCATCGGTGGCTACACCTTC.

The chain uses TRBV11-2 and TRBJ1-4; tentatively, D is TRBD1 (5 bases). This CDR3 is built from 14 residues. V was clipped by 6 bases and J by 6 bases, with 14 bases between them. Germline CDR1 is SGHAT and CDR2 is FQNNGV. This CDR3 reads CASRRTWGDEKLFF. The CDR3 region has the DNA TGTGCCAGCAGAAGAACCTGGGGGGATGAAAAACTGTTTTTT.

The rearrangement links TRBV28 to TRBJ2-3; 16 bases map to TRBD2. This CDR3 is 18 amino acids long. CDR1 and CDR2 from the germline V gene are MDHEN and SYDVKM. With V trimmed by 5 bases and J by 6 bases, 11 bases remained unmatched. The chain's CDR3 is CASSTTTGTSGRADTQYF. CDR3 nucleotide sequence: TGTGCCAGCAGTACCACGACCGGGACTAGCGGGAGGGCCGATACGCAGTATTTT.

This chain links TRBV14 with TRBJ2-5, with D possibly matching TRBD2 (5 bases). CDR3 length equals 15 residues. V lost 0 bases, J lost 6 bases, and 14 bases lay in between. The germline V gene has CDR1 SGHDN and CDR2 FVKESK. As DNA, the CDR3 is TGTGCCAGCAGCCAAGATGTGGAGGTCGGGAAGACCCAGTACTTC. Protein: CASSQDVEVGKTQYF.

The chain employs TRBV6-5 and TRBJ1-1; tentatively, D is TRBD1 (5 bases). The CDR3 runs 14 residues. Trimming shortened V by 2 bases and J by 4 bases, and 11 bases separated the two germline ends. CDR1 and CDR2 from the germline V gene are MNHEY and SVGAGI. CDR3 residues: CASSYSRGGTEAFF. The CDR3 nucleotides are TGTGCCAGCAGTTACAGCCGGGGGGGCACTGAAGCTTTCTTT.

The chain uses TRBV7-6 and TRBJ2-3; 10 nucleotides line up with TRBD2. Trimming removed 1 base from V and 4 bases from J; junction bases left unmatched: 8. CDR1 is SGHVS, CDR2 FNYEAQ, per germline. This CDR3 has 17 residues. The CDR3 DNA sequence: TGTGCCAGCAGCTTAGGCATACTAGCGGGGAGGGCAGATACGCAGTATTTT. Translating it yields CASSLGILAGRADTQYF.

Regarding this clone: Other DNA sequences from this sample encode an identical CDR3 as well. This chain joins TRBV12-5 and TRBJ2-5, with 7 positions matching TRBD1. The CDR3 runs to 15 residues. J lost 1 base, V lost 3 bases, and 5 bases had no gene match. Germline loops: CDR1 LGHNT, CDR2 FRNRAP. The CDR3 loop is CASGLGDRVQETQYF. The CDR3 coding sequence is TGTGCTAGTGGTTTAGGTGACAGGGTCCAAGAGACCCAGTACTTC.

This chain uses TRBV9 with TRBJ2-5; weak D call: TRBD1 (5 bases). Trimming shortened V by 3 bases and J by 6 bases, and 18 bases separated the two germline ends. The CDR3 has 15 amino acids. CDR1 is SGDLS, CDR2 YYNGEE, per germline. CDR3 sequence (DNA): TGTGCCAGCAGCGGGGATGGGGCGGTGGGAAAGACCCAGTACTTC. It encodes CASSGDGAVGKTQYF.